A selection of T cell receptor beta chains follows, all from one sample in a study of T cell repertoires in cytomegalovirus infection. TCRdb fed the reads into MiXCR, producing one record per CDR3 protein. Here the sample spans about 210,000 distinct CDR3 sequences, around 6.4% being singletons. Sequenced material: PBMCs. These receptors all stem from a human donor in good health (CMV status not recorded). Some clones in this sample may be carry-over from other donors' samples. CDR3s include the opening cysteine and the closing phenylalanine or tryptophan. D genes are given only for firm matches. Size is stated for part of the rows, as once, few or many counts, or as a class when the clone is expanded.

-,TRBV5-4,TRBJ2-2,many,CASRGENFGTGELFF,TGTGCCAGCAGGGGTGAGAATTTTGGCACCGGGGAGCTGTTTTTT
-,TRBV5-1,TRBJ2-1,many,CASSLDFPPGNEQFF,TGCGCCAGCAGCTTGGACTTCCCTCCTGGAAATGAGCAGTTCTTC
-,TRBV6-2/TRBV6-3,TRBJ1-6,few,CAVRQSNSPLHF,TGTGCCGTCCGCCAATCGAATTCACCCCTCCACTTT
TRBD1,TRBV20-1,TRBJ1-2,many,CSARDGRGQGDYGYTF,TGCAGTGCTAGAGATGGGAGAGGACAGGGGGACTATGGCTACACCTTC
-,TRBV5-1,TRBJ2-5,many,CASSLASKQETQYF,TGCGCCAGCAGCTTGGCTAGCAAACAAGAGACCCAGTACTTC
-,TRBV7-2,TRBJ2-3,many,CASSLRVLSDTQYF,TGTGCCAGCAGCTTAAGGGTCTTGTCAGATACGCAGTATTTT
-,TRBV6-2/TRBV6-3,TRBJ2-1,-,CASRAHEYNEQFF,TGTGCCAGCAGGGCCCACGAATACAATGAGCAGTTCTTC
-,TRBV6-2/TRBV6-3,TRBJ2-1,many,CASSKGNEQFF,TGTGCCAGCAGTAAAGGGAATGAGCAGTTCTTC
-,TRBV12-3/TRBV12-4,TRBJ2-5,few,CASSFSRHTQETQYF,TGTGCCAGCAGTTTCTCAAGACATACCCAAGAGACCCAGTACTTC
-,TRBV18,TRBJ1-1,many,CASSPDGGITEAFF,TGTGCCAGCTCACCGGATGGTGGGATCACTGAAGCTTTCTTT
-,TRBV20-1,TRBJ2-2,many,CSADGGGPRTGELFF,TGCAGTGCTGACGGCGGGGGCCCGAGGACCGGGGAGCTGTTTTTT
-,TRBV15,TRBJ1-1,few,CATSRDEVPWAFF,TGTGCCACCAGCAGAGATGAGGTCCCTTGGGCTTTCTTT
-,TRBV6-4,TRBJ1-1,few,CASSAIMNTEAFF,TGTGCCAGCAGTGCAATCATGAACACTGAAGCTTTCTTT
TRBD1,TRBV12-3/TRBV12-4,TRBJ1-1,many,CASSHWGDRANTEAFF,TGTGCCAGCAGTCATTGGGGCGACAGGGCGAACACTGAAGCTTTCTTT
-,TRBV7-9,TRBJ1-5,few,CASSLGDGPWPQHF,TGTGCCAGCAGCTTAGGGGACGGCCCTTGGCCCCAGCATTTT
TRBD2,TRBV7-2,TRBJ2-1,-,CASSLRPSGRGNEQFF,TGTGCCAGCAGCTTACGGCCTAGCGGGAGGGGTAATGAGCAGTTCTTC
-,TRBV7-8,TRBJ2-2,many,CASSRTEIGNTGELFF,TGTGCCAGCAGCCGGACAGAGATTGGGAACACCGGGGAGCTGTTTTTT
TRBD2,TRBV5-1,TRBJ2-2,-,CASSPGLAENTGELFF,TGCGCCAGCAGCCCCGGACTAGCGGAAAACACCGGGGAGCTGTTTTTT
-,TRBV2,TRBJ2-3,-,CASPRLTSGTDTQYF,TGTGCCAGCCCCCGACTCACCAGCGGTACAGATACGCAGTATTTT
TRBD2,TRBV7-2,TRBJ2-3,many,CASSLVPSGESQYF,TGTGCCAGCAGCTTAGTTCCTAGCGGGGAATCGCAGTATTTT
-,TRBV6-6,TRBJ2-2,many,CASRYTGELFF,TGTGCCAGCAGATACACCGGGGAGCTGTTTTTT
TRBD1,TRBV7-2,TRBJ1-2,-,CVSSLPPTGNYGYIF,TGTGTCAGCAGCTTACCGCCGACAGGGAACTATGGCTACATCTTC
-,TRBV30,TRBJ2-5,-,CAWKGTEETQYF,TGTGCCTGGAAAGGCACAGAAGAGACCCAGTACTTC
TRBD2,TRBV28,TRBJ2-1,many,CASTPAGNNEQFF,TGTGCCAGCACGCCAGCGGGGAACAATGAGCAGTTCTTC
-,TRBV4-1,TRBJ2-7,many,CASSQEGDTAYEQYF,TGCGCCAGCAGCCAAGAGGGGGACACTGCCTACGAGCAGTACTTC
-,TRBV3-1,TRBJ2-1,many,CASSRLGDIYNEQFF,TGTGCCAGCAGTCGCTTGGGGGACATTTACAATGAGCAGTTCTTC
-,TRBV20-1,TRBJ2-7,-,CSAKNTPYEQYF,TGCAGTGCTAAGAACACACCCTACGAGCAGTACTTC
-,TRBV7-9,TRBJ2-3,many,CASSYRATSTDTQYF,TGTGCCAGCAGCTACCGGGCAACTAGCACAGATACGCAGTATTTT
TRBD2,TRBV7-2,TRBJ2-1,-,CASSLRLLAEIYNEQFF,TGTGCCAGCAGCTTACGCCTGCTAGCGGAGATCTACAATGAGCAGTTCTTC
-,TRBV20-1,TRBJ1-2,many,CSAKDPRGNYGYTF,TGCAGTGCAAAAGATCCCAGGGGTAACTATGGCTACACCTTC
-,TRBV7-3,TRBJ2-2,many,CASSSTVITGELFF,TGTGCCAGCAGCTCGACAGTAATCACCGGGGAGCTGTTTTTT
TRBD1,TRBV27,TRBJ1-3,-,CASRGSGQGENTIYF,TGTGCCAGCAGGGGCTCGGGACAGGGAGAAAACACCATATATTTT
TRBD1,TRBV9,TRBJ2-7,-,CASSVGQVSYEQYF,TGTGCCAGCAGCGTGGGACAGGTCTCCTACGAGCAGTACTTC
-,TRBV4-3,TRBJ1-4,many,CASSHEAGLNNEKLFF,TGCGCCAGCAGCCACGAAGCGGGCTTGAATAATGAAAAACTGTTTTTT
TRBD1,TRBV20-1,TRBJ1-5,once,CSARVGNRGQPQHF,TGCAGTGCTAGGGTGGGAAACAGGGGTCAGCCCCAGCATTTT
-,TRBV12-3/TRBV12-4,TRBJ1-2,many,CASSLGQDGYTF,TGTGCCAGCAGTTTAGGCCAGGATGGCTACACCTTC
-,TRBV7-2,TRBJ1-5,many,CASSLYSRVQPQHF,TGTGCCAGCAGCTTATATTCTCGAGTCCAGCCCCAGCATTTT
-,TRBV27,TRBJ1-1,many,CASSLSGVGGFRGTEAFF,TGTGCCAGCAGTTTATCAGGTGTGGGCGGGTTTCGGGGGACTGAAGCTTTCTTT
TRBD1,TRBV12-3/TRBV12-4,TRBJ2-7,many,CASSLSGTGLPYEQYF,TGTGCCAGCAGTCTCTCCGGGACAGGGCTCCCCTACGAGCAGTACTTC
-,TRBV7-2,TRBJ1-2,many,CASSLGRGLLGYTF,TGTGCCAGCAGCTTAGGCAGGGGCCTCCTTGGCTACACCTTC